These 3 T cell receptor beta chains came from one sample sequenced in a study of T cells in Graves' hyperthyroidism and ophthalmopathy. The source material, RNA transcripts, was used to amplify TCR beta CDR3 regions. The primer set for the first-round RT-PCR of the TCR CDR3 was HTBI. TCRdb itself ran the multiplex PCR reads through MiXCR, one entry per CDR3 protein. This sample has about 560,000 distinct CDR3 sequences, with approximately 15% found just once. Sequenced sample: blood. All receptors derive from a woman aged 18-30 years with Graves' hyperthyroidism.

This clonotype was recorded many times. This chain uses TRBV11-2 with TRBJ2-5, with D unresolved. Looked up from germline, CDR1 is SGHAT and CDR2 is FQNNGV. Trimming cost V 1 base and J 5 bases, with 8 bases left between them. The CDR3 loop spans 13 amino acids. The CDR3 loop reads CASSLVSFETQYF. The CDR3 DNA reads TGTGCCAGCAGCTTAGTCAGTTTTGAGACCCAGTACTTC.

The sample holds a few counts of this clonotype. This may arise from a read error, as a much more abundant clone is one base away. This sequence joins TRBV29-1 and TRBJ1-1; D might be TRBD1 (5 bases). This CDR3 spans 14 amino acids. The germline V and J ends were trimmed by 4 bases and 6 bases, with 18 bases remaining between them. The V gene's germline CDR1 is SQVTM and CDR2 ANQGSEA. This CDR3 is CSVGLGTPGAEAFF. CDR3 coding DNA: TGCAGCGTTGGTTTGGGGACTCCCGGCGCTGAAGCTTTCTTT.

As concerns this clonotype: A much larger clone differs by one base, so this may be a read error. The rearrangement joins TRBV7-9 to TRBJ2-5, with TRBD1 identical over 8 bases. V gave up 11 bases and J gave up 7 bases; unmatched junction bases: 27. Germline loops: CDR1 SEHNR, CDR2 FQNEAQ (reference sequence). The CDR3 runs 18 residues. This CDR3 is CAGTGPGQGGFARGTQYF. DNA of the CDR3: TGTGCCGGCACCGGACCCGGACAGGGAGGATTTGCGCGTGGGACCCAGTACTTC.